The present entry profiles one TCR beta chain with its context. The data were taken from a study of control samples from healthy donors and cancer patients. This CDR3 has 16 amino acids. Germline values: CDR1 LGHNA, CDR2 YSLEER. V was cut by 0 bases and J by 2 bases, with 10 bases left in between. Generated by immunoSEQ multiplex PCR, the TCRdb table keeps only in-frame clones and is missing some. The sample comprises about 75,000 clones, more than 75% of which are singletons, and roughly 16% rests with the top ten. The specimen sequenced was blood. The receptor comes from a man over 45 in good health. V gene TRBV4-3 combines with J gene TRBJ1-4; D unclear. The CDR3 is CASSQDAAKTNEKLFF. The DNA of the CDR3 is TGCGCCAGCAGCCAAGATGCGGCCAAGACTAATGAAAAACTGTTTTTT.